This T cell receptor (beta chain) is drawn from a study of T cells in Graves' hyperthyroidism and ophthalmopathy. TCR beta CDR3 regions were amplified from RNA. First-round RT-PCR targeting the TCR CDR3 was performed with the HTBI primer set. One entry per CDR3 protein results from TCRdb running MiXCR on the multiplex PCR reads. The data hold 340,000 or so distinct CDR3 sequences, with 16% observed a single time. The CDR3 extends over 16 amino acids. V lost 0 bases, J lost 1 base, and 4 bases stayed unmatched. Germline V gives CDR1 SGHAT, CDR2 FQNNGV. Sequencing used blood. The rearrangement links TRBV11-2 to TRBJ2-3; 7 nucleotides align to TRBD2. The receptor was isolated from a man aged 30 to 45 with Graves' hyperthyroidism. CDR3 bases: TGTGCCAGCAGCTTAGATGTCGCGGGAGGCACAGATACGCAGTATTTT. Protein product: CASSLDVAGGTDTQYF. Together with reference TRBV11-2 and TRBJ2-3, the CDR3 gives the full variable domain: EAGVAQSPRYKIIEKRQSVAFWCNPISGHATLYWYQQILGQGPKLLIQFQNNGVVDDSQLPKDRFSAERLKGVDSTLKIQPAKLEDSAVYLCASSLDVAGGTDTQYFGPGTRLTVL.